Below, 6 T cell receptor beta chains from the same sample are listed, as sequenced in a study of CD8 T cells in seronegative destructive rheumatoid arthritis. Assay: immunoSEQ multiplex PCR; the TCRdb copy retains only in-frame clones and omits some. The sample lists fewer than 15,000 clones; about four fifths were seen once. The sequenced sample was CD8+ T cells from blood. The receptors come from a woman aged 30 to 49 with seronegative destructive rheumatoid arthritis.

The chain has TRBV2 and TRBJ1-6; 8 nucleotides line up with TRBD1. With V trimmed by 4 bases and J by 1 base, 6 bases remained unmatched. The CDR3 covers 17 residues. Germline lookup yields CDR1 SNHLY and CDR2 FYNNEI. CDR3 amino acids: CASSVRGPGSYNSPLHF. The CDR3 bases are TGTGCCAGCAGTGTCAGGGGGCCGGGGTCCTATAATTCACCCCTCCACTTT.

CDR3: CASSGTVSREKLFF. The CDR3 DNA reads TGTGCCAGCAGTGGGACAGTATCTCGCGAAAAACTGTTTTTT. The genes are TRBV7-9 and TRBJ1-4, with 7 bases identical to TRBD1. The CDR3 runs 14 residues. The V and J ends lost 6 bases and 8 bases, in that order; junction bases with no gene match: 9. The germline V gene has CDR1 SEHNR and CDR2 FQNEAQ (reference sequence).

The chain uses TRBV30 and TRBJ1-1; perhaps TRBD1 as D (5 bases). This CDR3 spans 14 amino acids. Trimming removed 2 bases from V and 3 bases from J, with 13 bases in between. Looked up from germline, CDR1 is GTSNPN and CDR2 is SVGIG (reference sequence). CDR3 region: CAWSKGTGDTEAFF. The CDR3 bases are TGTGCCTGGAGTAAAGGGACGGGGGACACTGAAGCTTTCTTT.

This chain joins TRBV27 and TRBJ1-1; D not resolved. The germline V gene encodes CDR1 MNHEY and CDR2 SMNVEV (reference sequence). This CDR3 is built from 13 residues. V lost 5 bases, J lost 3 bases, and 10 bases lay in between. The CDR3 DNA sequence: TGTGCCAGCAGTATCCACCCGGACACTGAAGCTTTCTTT. This gives the protein CASSIHPDTEAFF.

The V call is TRBV2, the J call TRBJ2-7; no reliable D call. Germline V gene lookup returns CDR1 SNHLY and CDR2 FYNNEI. This CDR3 contains 14 residues. Trimming took 7 bases from V and 5 from J, leaving 18 bases between them. The chain's CDR3 is CASNSPLVIHEQYV. The CDR3 DNA reads as TGTGCCAGCAATTCCCCCCTAGTGATCCACGAGCAGTACGTC.

The genes are TRBV18 and TRBJ2-5; D gene unclear. The V gene lost 5 bases and the J gene lost 3 bases, with 16 bases spanning the gap. The germline CDR1 and CDR2 sequences are KGHSH and LQKENI. The CDR3 loop spans 15 amino acids. The CDR3, as DNA: TGTGCCAGCTCAGCCAGACCCGACTGGGAAGAGACCCAGTACTTC. Amino acids: CASSARPDWEETQYF.